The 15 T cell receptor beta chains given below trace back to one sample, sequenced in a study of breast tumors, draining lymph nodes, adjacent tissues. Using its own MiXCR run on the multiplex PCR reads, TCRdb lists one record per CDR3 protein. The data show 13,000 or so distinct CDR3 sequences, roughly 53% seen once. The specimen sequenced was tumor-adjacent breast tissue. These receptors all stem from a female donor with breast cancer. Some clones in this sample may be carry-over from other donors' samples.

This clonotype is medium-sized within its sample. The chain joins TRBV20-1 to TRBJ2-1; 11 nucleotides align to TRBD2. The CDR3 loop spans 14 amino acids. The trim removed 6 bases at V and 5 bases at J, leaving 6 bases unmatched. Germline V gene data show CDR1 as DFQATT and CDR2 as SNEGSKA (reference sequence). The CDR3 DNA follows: TGCAGTGCAATTAGCGGGAGGGGCCACAATGAGCAGTTCTTC. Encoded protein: CSAISGRGHNEQFF.

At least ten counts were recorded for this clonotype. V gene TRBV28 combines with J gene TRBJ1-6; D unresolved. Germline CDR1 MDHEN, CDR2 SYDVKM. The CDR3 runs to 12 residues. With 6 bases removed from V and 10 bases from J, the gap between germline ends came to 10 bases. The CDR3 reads CASRNIRSPLHF. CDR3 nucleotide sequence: TGTGCCAGCAGAAACATACGGTCACCCCTCCACTTT.

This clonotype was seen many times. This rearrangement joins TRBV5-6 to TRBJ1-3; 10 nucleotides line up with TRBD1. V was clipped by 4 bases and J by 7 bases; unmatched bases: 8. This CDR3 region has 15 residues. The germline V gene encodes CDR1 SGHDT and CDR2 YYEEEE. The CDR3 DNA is TGTGCCAGCAGCCCGGGACAGGGGAAGAGGAACACCATATATTTT. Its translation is CASSPGQGKRNTIYF. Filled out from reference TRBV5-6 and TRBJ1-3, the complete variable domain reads DAGVTQSPTHLIKTRGQQVTLRCSPKSGHDTVSWYQQALGQGPQFIFQYYEEEERQRGNFPDRFSGHQFPNYSSELNVNALLLGDSALYLCASSPGQGKRNTIYFGEGSWLTVV.

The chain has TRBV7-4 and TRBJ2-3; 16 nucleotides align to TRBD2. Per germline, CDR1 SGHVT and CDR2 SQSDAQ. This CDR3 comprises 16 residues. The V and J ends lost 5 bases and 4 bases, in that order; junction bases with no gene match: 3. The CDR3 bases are TGTGCCAGCAGCGCGGGACTAGCGGGAGGGCCAGATACGCAGTATTTT. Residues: CASSAGLAGGPDTQYF. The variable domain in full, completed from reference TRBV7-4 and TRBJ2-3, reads GAGVSQSPRYKVAKRGRDVALRCDSISGHVTLYWYRQTLGQGSEVLTYSQSDAQRDKSGRPSGRFSAERPERSVSTLKIQRTEQGDSAVYLCASSAGLAGGPDTQYFGPGTRLTVL.

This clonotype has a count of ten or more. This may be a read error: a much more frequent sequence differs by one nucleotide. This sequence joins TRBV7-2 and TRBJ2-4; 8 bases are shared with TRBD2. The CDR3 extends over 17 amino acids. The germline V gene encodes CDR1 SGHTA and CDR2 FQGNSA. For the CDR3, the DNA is TGTGCCAGCAGCCCCGGTCTGGGACTAGACTCCAAAAACCTTCAGTACTTC. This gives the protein CASSPGLGLDSKNLQYF.

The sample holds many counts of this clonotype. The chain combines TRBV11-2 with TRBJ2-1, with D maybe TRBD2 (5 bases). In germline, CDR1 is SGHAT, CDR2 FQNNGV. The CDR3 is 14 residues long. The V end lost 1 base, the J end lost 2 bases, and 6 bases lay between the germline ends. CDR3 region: CASSLAGTYNEQFF. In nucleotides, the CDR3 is TGTGCCAGCAGCTTAGCGGGAACCTACAATGAGCAGTTCTTC.

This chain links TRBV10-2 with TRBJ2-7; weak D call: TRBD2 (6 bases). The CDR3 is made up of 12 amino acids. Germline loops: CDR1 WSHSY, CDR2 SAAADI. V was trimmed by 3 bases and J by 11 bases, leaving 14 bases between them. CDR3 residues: CASSEVGTGEYF. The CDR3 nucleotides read TGCGCCAGCAGTGAAGTCGGGACTGGCGAGTACTTC.

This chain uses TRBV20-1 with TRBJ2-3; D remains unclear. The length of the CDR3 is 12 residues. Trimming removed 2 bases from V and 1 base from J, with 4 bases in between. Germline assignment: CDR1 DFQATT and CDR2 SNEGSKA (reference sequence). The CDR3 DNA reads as TGCAGTGCTAGACAGGGCACAGATACGCAGTATTTT. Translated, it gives CSARQGTDTQYF.

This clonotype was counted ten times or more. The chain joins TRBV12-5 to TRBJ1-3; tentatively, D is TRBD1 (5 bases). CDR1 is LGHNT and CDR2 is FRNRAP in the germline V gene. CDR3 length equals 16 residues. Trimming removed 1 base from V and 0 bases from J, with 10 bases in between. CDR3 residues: CASGLGGEGSGNTIYF. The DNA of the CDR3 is TGTGCTAGTGGTTTGGGGGGGGAGGGCTCTGGAAACACCATATATTTT.

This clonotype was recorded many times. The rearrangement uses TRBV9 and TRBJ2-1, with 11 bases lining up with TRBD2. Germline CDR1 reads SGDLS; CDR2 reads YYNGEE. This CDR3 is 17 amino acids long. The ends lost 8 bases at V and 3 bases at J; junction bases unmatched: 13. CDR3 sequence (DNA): TGTGCCAGTGGGGGGGGAGGGACTAGCGGAGACTACAATGAGCAGTTCTTC. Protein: CASGGGGTSGDYNEQFF. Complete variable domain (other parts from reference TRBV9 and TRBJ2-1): DSGVTQTPKHLITATGQRVTLRCSPRSGDLSVYWYQQSLDQGLQFLIQYYNGEERAKGNILERFSAQQFPDLHSELNLSSLELGDSALYFCASGGGGTSGDYNEQFFGPGTRLTVL.

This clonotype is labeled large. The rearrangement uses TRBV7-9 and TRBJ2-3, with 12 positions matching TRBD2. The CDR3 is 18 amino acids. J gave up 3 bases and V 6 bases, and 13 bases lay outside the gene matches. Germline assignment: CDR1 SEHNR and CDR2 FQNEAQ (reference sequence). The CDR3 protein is CASSPGRLAGVRTDTQYF. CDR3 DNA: TGTGCCAGCAGTCCAGGCCGACTAGCGGGAGTGAGGACAGATACGCAGTATTTT. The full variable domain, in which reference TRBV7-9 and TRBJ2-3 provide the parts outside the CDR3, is DTGVSQNPRHKITKRGQNVTFRCDPISEHNRLYWYRQTLGQGPEFLTYFQNEAQLEKSRLLSDRFSAERPKGSFSTLEIQRTEQGDSAMYLCASSPGRLAGVRTDTQYFGPGTRLTVL.

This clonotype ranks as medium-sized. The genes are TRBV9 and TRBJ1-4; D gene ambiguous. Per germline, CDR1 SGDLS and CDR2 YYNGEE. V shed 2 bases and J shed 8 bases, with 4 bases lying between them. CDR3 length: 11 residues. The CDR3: CASSVAEKLFF. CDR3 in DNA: TGTGCCAGCAGCGTGGCAGAAAAACTGTTTTTT.

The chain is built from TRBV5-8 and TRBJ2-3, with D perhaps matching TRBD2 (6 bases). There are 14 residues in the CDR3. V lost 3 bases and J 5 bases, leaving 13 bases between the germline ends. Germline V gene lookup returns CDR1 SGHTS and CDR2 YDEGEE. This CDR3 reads CASSSGVVKDTQYF. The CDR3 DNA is TGTGCCAGCAGCTCGGGGGTCGTTAAAGATACGCAGTATTTT. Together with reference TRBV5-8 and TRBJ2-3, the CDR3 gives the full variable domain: EAGVTQSPTHLIKTRGQQATLRCSPISGHTSVYWYQQALGLGLQFLLWYDEGEERNRGNFPPRFSGRQFPNYSSELNVNALELEDSALYLCASSSGVVKDTQYFGPGTRLTVL.

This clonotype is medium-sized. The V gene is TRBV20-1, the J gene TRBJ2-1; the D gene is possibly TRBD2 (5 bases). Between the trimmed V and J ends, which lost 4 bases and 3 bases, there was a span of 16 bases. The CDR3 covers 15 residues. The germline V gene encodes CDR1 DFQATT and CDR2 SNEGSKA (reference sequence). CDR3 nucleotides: TGCAGTGCTACCTGGCGAGAGCGGAACTACAATGAGCAGTTCTTC. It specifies CSATWRERNYNEQFF.

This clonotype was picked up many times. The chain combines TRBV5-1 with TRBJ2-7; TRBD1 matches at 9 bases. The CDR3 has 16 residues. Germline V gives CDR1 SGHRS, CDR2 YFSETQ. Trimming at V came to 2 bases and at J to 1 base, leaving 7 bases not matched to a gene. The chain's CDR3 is CASSLLGTGNSYEQYF. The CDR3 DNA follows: TGCGCCAGCAGCTTACTCGGGACAGGGAATTCCTACGAGCAGTACTTC.